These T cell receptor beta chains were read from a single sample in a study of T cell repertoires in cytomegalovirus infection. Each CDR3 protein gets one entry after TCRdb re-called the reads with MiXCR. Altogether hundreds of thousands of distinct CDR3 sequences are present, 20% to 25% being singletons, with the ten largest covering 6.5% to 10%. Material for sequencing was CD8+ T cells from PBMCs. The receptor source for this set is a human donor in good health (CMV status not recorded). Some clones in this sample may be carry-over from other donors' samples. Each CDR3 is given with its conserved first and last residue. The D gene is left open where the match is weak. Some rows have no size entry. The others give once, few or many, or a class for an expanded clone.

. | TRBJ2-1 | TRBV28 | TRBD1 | TGTGCCAGCAGTCCAGGGGGAGTCGAGCAGTTCTTC | CASSPGGVEQFF
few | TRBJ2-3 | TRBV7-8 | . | TGTGCCAGCAGCCCAAATCATTCGACGCAGTATTTT | CASSPNHSTQYF
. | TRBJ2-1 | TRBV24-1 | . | TGTGCCACCAGTGATTTAAAGGGATATGAGCAGTTCTTC | CATSDLKGYEQFF
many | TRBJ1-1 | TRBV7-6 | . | TGTGCCAGCAGCTCCGAGAGATACACTGAAGCTTTCTTT | CASSSERYTEAFF
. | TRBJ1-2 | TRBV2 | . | TGTGCCACCCTAGGTTTGGATCCCGAGGGCTACACCTTC | CATLGLDPEGYTF
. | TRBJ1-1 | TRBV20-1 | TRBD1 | TGCAGTGCCGCGAGGACAGGAGTCTCCGAAGCTTTCTTT | CSAARTGVSEAFF
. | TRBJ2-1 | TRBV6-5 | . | TGTGCCAGCAGTATCGGGGATGACTCCTACAATGAGCAGTTCTTC | CASSIGDDSYNEQFF
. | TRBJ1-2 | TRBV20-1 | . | TGCAGTGCTATGGCGCCACGGGAGGGATTCTATGGCTACACCTTC | CSAMAPREGFYGYTF
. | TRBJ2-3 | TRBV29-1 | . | TGCAGCGTTGTTGGCCAGAGCACAGATACGCAGTATTTT | CSVVGQSTDTQYF
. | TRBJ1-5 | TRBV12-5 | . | TGTGCTAGTGGTTTGGCGCAGGGCTTGGGTCAGCCCCAGCATTTT | CASGLAQGLGQPQHF
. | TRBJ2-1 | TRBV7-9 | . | TGTGCCAGTTCAGGGGGGGGCTCCTACAATGAGCAGGTCTTC | CASSGGGSYNEQVF
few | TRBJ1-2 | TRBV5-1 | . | TGCGCCAGCAGCGAGGGCCGCTCTAACTATGGCTACACCTTC | CASSEGRSNYGYTF
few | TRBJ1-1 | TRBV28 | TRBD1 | TGTGCCAGCAGGCGCGCCGGGACAGGGGCCCAGGGGACTGAAGCTTTCTTT | CASRRAGTGAQGTEAFF
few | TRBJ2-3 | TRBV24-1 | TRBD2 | TGTGCCACCAGTGAGACCGCGGGGGGGCCGGAAGATACGCAGTATTTT | CATSETAGGPEDTQYF
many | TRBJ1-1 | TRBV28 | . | TGTGCCAGCAGTCCAGACCCAATATTTATGAACACTGAAGCTTTCTTT | CASSPDPIFMNTEAFF
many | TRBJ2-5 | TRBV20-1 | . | TGCAGTGCTAGAGATGTTGGGGGGATGACCCAGTACTTC | CSARDVGGMTQYF
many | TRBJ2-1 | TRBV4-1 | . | TGCGCCAGCAGCCGCCGAGACTACAATGAGCAGTTCTTC | CASSRRDYNEQFF
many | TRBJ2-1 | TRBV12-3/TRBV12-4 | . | TGTGCCAGCAGTTTTAAGTCCTACAATGAGCAGTTCTTC | CASSFKSYNEQFF
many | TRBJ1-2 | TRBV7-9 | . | TGTGCCAGCATCATACCACAGGGCAACTATGGCTACACCTTC | CASIIPQGNYGYTF
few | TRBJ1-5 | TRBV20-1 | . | TGCAGTGCTAGACTCCTTAAGGAGGGGAATCAGCCCCAGCATTTT | CSARLLKEGNQPQHF
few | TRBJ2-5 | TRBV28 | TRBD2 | TGTGCCAGCACCCCTCCGGCGGGAGAAGAGACCCAGTACTTC | CASTPPAGEETQYF
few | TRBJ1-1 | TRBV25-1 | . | TGTGCCAGCAGTGATGCGAAAGGGTTTAGTAGTCCTGAAGCTTTCTTT | CASSDAKGFSSPEAFF
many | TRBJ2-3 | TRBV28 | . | TGTGCCAGCAGTTTACCCCCCGGAGATACGCAGTATTTT | CASSLPPGDTQYF
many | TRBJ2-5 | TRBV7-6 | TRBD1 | TGTGCCAGCAGTAAGACAGGGGGCGGGGAGACCCAGTACTTC | CASSKTGGGETQYF
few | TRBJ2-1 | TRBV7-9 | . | TGTGCCAGCAGCCAACTCCATGAGCAGTTCTTC | CASSQLHEQFF
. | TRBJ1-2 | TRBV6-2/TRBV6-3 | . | TGTGCCAGCACCTCAGACTGGAGCAACTATGGCTACACCTTC | CASTSDWSNYGYTF
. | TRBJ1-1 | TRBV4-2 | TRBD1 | TGTGCCAGCAGCCAACTAGACAGGGACACTGAAGCTTTCTTT | CASSQLDRDTEAFF
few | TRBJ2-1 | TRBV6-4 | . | TGTGCCAGCAGTGAGTTGGCGCGTGGGAATGAGCAGTTCTTC | CASSELARGNEQFF
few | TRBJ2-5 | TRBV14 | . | TGTGCCAGCAGCCAAGGGGTGGACGGTGTAACAGAGACCCAGTACTTC | CASSQGVDGVTETQYF
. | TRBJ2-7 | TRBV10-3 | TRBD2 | TGTGCCATCAAGGCTTGGACTAGCGGGGGGCCGGCCTCCTACGAGCAGTACTTC | CAIKAWTSGGPASYEQYF
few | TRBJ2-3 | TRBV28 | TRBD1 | TGTGCCAGCAGCCCTCGGACAGGACCCCCAGATACGCAGTATTTT | CASSPRTGPPDTQYF
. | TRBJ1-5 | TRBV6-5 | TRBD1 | TGTGCCAGCAGTTATACAGGGGCTCAGCCCCAGCATTTT | CASSYTGAQPQHF
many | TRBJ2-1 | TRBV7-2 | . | TGTGCCAGCATCGAGACAGGCGATGAGCAGTTCTTC | CASIETGDEQFF
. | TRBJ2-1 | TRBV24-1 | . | TGTGCCACCAGTGATGCCGAAGGGGTTACCTACAATGAGCAGTTCTTC | CATSDAEGVTYNEQFF
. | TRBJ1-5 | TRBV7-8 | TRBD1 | TGTGCCAGCAGCTTCCCCGGGGACAGGGGGAACAATCAGCCCCAGCAATTT | CASSFPGDRGNNQPQQF
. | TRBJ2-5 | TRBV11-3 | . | TGTGCCAGCAGTCCAGACGGAAGGGACGGTGAGACCCAGTACTTC | CASSPDGRDGETQYF
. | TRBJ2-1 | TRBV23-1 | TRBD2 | TGCGCCAGCAGTCAGTGGGGACTAGCTAGGTACAATGAGCAGTTCTTC | CASSQWGLARYNEQFF
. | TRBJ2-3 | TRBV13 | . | TGTGCCAGCAGCCCGCCGAAACTGGGAGGATCCACAGATACGCAGTATTTT | CASSPPKLGGSTDTQYF
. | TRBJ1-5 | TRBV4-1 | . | TGCGCCAGCAGCCAATTCGACAAGGGCAATCAGCCCCAGCATTTT | CASSQFDKGNQPQHF